This T cell receptor beta chain came from a study of T cells in Graves' hyperthyroidism and ophthalmopathy. Study information: Once the initial diagnosis was made, peripheral blood was obtained before any treatment.

TCR beta CDR3 region amplification was performed from RNA transcripts. An initial round of RT-PCR targeting the TCR CDR3 relied on the HTBI primer set. In TCRdb, the multiplex PCR reads were re-called with MiXCR into one record per CDR3 protein. Of about 640,000 distinct CDR3 sequences in the sample, 20% to 25% were seen once. Any patient presenting with uncontrolled infection, other autoimmune disease, pregnancy or lactation was left out. Whole-study results and caveats: A model of 13 V-J pairs discriminated ophthalmopathy from stable hyperthyroidism.

Germline V gene lookup returns CDR1 PRHDT and CDR2 FYEKMQ (reference sequence). CDR3 size: 13 residues. V lost 3 bases, J lost 9 bases, and 8 bases stayed unmatched. Comment on this clonotype: The antigen remains undetermined.

This receptor was taken from a man younger than 40 with Graves' ophthalmopathy. This chain links TRBV13 with TRBJ2-7, with 7 bases that match TRBD2. The source material was blood. The CDR3, as DNA: TGTGCCAGCAGCTTCGGGCTTACGGGAGGGCAGTACTTC. This sequence encodes CASSFGLTGGQYF.